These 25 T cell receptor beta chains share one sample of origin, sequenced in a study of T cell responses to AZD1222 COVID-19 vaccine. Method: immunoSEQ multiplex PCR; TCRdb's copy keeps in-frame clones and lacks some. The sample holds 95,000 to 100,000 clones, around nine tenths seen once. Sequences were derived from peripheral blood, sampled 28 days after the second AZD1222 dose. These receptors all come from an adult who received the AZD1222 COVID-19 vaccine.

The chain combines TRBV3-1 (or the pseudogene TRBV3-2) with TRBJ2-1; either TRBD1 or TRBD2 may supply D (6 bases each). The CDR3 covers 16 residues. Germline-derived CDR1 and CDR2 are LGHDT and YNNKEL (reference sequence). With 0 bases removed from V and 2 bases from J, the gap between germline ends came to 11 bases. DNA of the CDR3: TGTGCCAGCAGCCAAGATGGGGGCGGGGCCTACAATGAGCAGTTCTTC. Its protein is CASSQDGGGAYNEQFF.

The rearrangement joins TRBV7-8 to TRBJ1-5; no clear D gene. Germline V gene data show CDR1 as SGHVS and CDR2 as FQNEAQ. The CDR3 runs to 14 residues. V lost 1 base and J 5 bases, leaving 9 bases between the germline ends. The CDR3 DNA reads TGTGCCAGCAGCTTAGGACTAAGAGATCAGCCCCAGCATTTT. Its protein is CASSLGLRDQPQHF.

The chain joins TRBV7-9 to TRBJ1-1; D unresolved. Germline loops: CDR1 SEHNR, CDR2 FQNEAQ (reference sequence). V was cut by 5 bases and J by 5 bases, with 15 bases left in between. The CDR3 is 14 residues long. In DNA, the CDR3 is TGTGCCAGCAGCCCCTTCGACACGGAAACTGAAGCTTTCTTT. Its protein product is CASSPFDTETEAFF.

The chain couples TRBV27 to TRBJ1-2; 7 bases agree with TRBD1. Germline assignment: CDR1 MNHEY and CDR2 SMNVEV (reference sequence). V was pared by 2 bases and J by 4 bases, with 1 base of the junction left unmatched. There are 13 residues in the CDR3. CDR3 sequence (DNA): TGTGCCAGCAGTTTACGGGACAGCTATGGCTACACCTTC. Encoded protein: CASSLRDSYGYTF.

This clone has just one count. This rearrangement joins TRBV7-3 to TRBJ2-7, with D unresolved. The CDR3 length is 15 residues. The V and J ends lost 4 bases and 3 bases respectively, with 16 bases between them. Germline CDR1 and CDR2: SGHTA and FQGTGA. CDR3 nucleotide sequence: TGTGCCAGCAGCTCCGACGGCCTTCTTAGCTACGAGCAGTACTTC. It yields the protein CASSSDGLLSYEQYF. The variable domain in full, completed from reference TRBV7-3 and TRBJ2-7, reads GAGVSQTPSNKVTEKGKYVELRCDPISGHTALYWYRQSLGQGPEFLIYFQGTGAADDSGLPNDRFFAVRPEGSVSTLKIQRTERGDSAVYLCASSSDGLLSYEQYFGPGTRLTVT.

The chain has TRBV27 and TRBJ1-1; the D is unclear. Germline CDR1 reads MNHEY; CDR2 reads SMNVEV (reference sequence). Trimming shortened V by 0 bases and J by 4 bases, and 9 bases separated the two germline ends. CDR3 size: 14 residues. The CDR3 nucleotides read TGTGCCAGCAGTTTATCATGGACTATCACTGAAGCTTTCTTT. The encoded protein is CASSLSWTITEAFF.

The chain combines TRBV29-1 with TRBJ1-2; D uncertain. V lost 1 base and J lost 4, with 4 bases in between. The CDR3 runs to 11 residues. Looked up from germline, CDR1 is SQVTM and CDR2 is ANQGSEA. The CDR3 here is CSVEGGYGYTF. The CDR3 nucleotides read TGCAGCGTTGAAGGGGGCTATGGCTACACCTTC.

This chain's CDR3 is CAWSAGLAGDMNTGELFF. Here the CDR3 DNA reads TGTGCCTGGAGTGCAGGACTAGCGGGAGACATGAACACCGGGGAGCTGTTTTTT. This chain connects TRBV30 to TRBJ2-2, with 13 bases that match TRBD2. Germline V gene sequence: CDR1 GTSNPN, CDR2 SVGIG (reference sequence). Trimming at V came to 1 base and at J to 1 base, leaving 6 bases not matched to a gene. The CDR3 sequence is 18 residues long.

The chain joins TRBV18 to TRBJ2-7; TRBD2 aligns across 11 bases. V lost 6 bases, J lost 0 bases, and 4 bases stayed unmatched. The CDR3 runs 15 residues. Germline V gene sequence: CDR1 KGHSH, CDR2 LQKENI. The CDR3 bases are TGTGCCAGCTCGGCCACTAGCGGGAGCTCCTACGAGCAGTACTTC. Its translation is CASSATSGSSYEQYF.

CDR3 DNA: TGTGCCAGCTCACTACCCCCGACATTGTATCAATACGAGCAGTACTTC. It specifies CASSLPPTLYQYEQYF. The chain is built from TRBV18 and TRBJ2-7; D unclear. V was pared by 4 bases and J by 4 bases, with 20 bases between. The CDR3 contains 16 residues. Germline V lookup: CDR1 KGHSH, CDR2 LQKENI.

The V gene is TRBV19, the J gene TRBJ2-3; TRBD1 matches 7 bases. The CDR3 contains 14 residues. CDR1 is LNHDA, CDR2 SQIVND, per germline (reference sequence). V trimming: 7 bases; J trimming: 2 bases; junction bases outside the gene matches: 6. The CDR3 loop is CASTPGGDTDTQYF. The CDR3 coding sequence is TGTGCCAGTACCCCAGGGGGAGACACAGATACGCAGTATTTT.

The CDR3 DNA reads TGTGCCAGCAGCTTCTCCTTACAGGGGGCTGGTGAGCAGTTCTTC. It codes for CASSFSLQGAGEQFF. The chain recombines TRBV7-2 with TRBJ2-1, with 9 positions matching TRBD1. CDR1 and CDR2 (germline): SGHTA, FQGNSA. J gave up 9 bases and V 3 bases, and 9 bases lay outside the gene matches. The CDR3 covers 15 residues.

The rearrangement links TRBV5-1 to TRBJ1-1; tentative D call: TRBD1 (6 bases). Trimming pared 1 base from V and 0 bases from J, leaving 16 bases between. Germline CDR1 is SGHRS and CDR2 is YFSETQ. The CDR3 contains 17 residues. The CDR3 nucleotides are TGCGCCAGCAGCTTGAATGGACAGATGAGCATGAACACTGAAGCTTTCTTT. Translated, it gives CASSLNGQMSMNTEAFF.

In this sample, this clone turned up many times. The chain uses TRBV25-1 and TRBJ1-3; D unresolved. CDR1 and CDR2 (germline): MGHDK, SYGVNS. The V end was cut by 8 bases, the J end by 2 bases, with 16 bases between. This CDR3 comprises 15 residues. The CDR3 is CASPRHLGTGNTIYF. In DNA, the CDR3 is TGTGCCAGCCCAAGACATTTGGGTACTGGAAACACCATATATTTT.

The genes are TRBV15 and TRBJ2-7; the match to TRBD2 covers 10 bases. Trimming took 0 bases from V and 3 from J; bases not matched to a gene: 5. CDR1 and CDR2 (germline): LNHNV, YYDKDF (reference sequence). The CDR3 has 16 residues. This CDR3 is CATSRDRGTSVYEQYF. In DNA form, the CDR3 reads TGTGCCACCAGCAGAGATCGTGGGACTAGCGTCTACGAGCAGTACTTC.

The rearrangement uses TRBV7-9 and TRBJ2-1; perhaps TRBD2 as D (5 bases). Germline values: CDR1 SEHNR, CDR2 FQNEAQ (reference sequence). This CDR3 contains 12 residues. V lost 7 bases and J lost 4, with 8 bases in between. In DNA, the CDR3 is TGTGCCAGCAAACGGGGTTACAATGAGCAGTTCTTC. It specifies CASKRGYNEQFF. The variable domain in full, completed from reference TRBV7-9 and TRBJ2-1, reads DTGVSQNPRHKITKRGQNVTFRCDPISEHNRLYWYRQTLGQGPEFLTYFQNEAQLEKSRLLSDRFSAERPKGSFSTLEIQRTEQGDSAMYLCASKRGYNEQFFGPGTRLTVL.

CDR3 nucleotide sequence: TGTGCCAGCGGCCTGGGCTCTGGAAACACCATATATTTT. The encoded protein is CASGLGSGNTIYF. The chain uses TRBV28 and TRBJ1-3; no firm D call. Looked up from germline, CDR1 is MDHEN and CDR2 is SYDVKM. Deletions cut 8 bases from V and 0 bases from J, with 8 bases between. The CDR3 has 13 residues.

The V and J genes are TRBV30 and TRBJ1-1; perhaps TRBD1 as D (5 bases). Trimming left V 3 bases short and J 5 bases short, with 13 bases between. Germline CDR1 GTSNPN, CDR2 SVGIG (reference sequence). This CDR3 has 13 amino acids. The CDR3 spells CAWRTEGRTEAFF. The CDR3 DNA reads TGTGCCTGGAGAACGGAGGGGCGGACTGAAGCTTTCTTT.

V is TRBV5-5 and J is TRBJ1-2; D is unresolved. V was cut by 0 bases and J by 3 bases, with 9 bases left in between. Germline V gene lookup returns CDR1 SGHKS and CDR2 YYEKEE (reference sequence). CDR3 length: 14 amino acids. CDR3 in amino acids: CASSLGDVDYGYTF. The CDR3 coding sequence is TGTGCCAGCAGCTTGGGGGATGTGGACTATGGCTACACCTTC.

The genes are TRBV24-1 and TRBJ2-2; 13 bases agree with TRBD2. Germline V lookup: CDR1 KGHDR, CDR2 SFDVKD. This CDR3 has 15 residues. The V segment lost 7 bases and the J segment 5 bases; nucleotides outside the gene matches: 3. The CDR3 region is CATSETSGRTGELFF. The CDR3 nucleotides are TGTGCCACCAGCGAGACTAGCGGGAGGACCGGGGAGCTGTTTTTT.

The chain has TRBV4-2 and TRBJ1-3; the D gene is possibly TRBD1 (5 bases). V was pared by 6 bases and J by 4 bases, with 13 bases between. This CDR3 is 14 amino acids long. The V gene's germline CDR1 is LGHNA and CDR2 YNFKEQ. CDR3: CASSPGGTGNTIYF. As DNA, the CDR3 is TGTGCCAGCAGTCCCGGGGGTACCGGAAACACCATATATTTT.

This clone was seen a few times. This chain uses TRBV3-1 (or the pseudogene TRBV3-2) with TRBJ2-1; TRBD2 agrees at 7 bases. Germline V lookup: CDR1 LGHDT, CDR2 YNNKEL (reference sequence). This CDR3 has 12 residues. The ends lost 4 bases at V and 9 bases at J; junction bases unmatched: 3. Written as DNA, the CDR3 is TGTGCCAGCAGCCCCCCGGGGGGTGAGCAGTTCTTC. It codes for CASSPPGGEQFF.

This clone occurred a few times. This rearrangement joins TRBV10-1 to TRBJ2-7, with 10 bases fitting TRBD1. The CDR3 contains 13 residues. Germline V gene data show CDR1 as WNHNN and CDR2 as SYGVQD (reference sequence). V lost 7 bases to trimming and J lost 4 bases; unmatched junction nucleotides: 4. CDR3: CASNGTGVYEQYF. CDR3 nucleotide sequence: TGCGCCAGCAATGGGACAGGGGTATACGAGCAGTACTTC.

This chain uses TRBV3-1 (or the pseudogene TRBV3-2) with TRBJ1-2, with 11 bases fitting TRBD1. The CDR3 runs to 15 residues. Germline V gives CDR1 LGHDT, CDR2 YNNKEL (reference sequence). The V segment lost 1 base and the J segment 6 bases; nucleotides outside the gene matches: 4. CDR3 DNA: TGTGCCAGCAGCCAAGGGGACAGGGGGATCGATGGCTACACCTTC. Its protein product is CASSQGDRGIDGYTF.

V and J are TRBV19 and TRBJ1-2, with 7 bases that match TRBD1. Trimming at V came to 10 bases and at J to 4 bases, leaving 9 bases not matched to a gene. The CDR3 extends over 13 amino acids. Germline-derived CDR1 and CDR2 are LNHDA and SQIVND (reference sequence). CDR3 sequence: CATEKQGFYGYTF. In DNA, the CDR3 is TGTGCCACGGAGAAACAGGGGTTCTATGGCTACACCTTC.